Presented here are 27 T cell receptor beta chains from one specimen sequenced in a study of blood T cell repertoires in COVID-19 (dated by TCRdb to about 2020). Library construction relied on the immunoSEQ multiplex PCR assay. The source is immuneACCESS, and TCRdb retained only in-frame sequences with V and J called. Part of the clones is not carried over; for the studies checked, unresolved V genes explain less than half of this, and the remainder is unexplained. In this sample the table shows just under 150,000 clones, more than 70% of which occur a single time. The top ten constitute 1.5% to 2% of the sample. The sample taken for sequencing was peripheral blood. The source is a human donor in a cohort sampled during active COVID-19.

This chain joins TRBV6-1 and TRBJ2-3; 11 nucleotides align to TRBD2. Germline V gene sequence: CDR1 MNHNS, CDR2 SASEGT. This CDR3 spans 16 amino acids. After removal of 0 bases from V and 4 bases from J, the junction contained 3 bases not matched to a gene. This CDR3 is CASSEAGLAGSDTQYF. As DNA, the CDR3 is TGTGCCAGCAGTGAAGCCGGACTAGCGGGTTCAGATACGCAGTATTTT.

The chain couples TRBV15 to TRBJ2-7, with D perhaps TRBD2 (6 bases). Germline loops: CDR1 LNHNV, CDR2 YYDKDF (reference sequence). The CDR3 is made up of 14 amino acids. The V end lost 0 bases, the J end lost 9 bases, and 15 bases lay between the germline ends. The CDR3 region has the DNA TGTGCCACCAGCAGAGATCTGGGACTCCCGGTGCAGTACTTC. Protein: CATSRDLGLPVQYF. Based on the CDR3 plus reference TRBV15 and TRBJ2-7, the full variable domain is DAMVIQNPRYQVTQFGKPVTLSCSQTLNHNVMYWYQQKSSQAPKLLFHYYDKDFNNEADTPDNFQSRRPNTSFCFLDIRSPGLGDTAMYLCATSRDLGLPVQYFGPGTRLTVT.

V and J are TRBV9 and TRBJ2-3, with D possibly matching TRBD2 (6 bases). The CDR3 sequence is 16 residues long. Trimming removed 2 bases at V and 0 bases at J, with 13 bases between. Germline-derived CDR1 and CDR2 are SGDLS and YYNGEE. CDR3 amino acids: CASSVVSGASTDTQYF. DNA of the CDR3: TGTGCCAGCAGCGTTGTTAGCGGAGCTAGCACAGATACGCAGTATTTT.

The gene calls are TRBV7-8 and TRBJ1-2; the D gene is possibly TRBD1 (5 bases). Germline lookup yields CDR1 SGHVS and CDR2 FQNEAQ. The length of the CDR3 is 16 residues. V gave up 3 bases and J gave up 4 bases, with 18 bases separating them. The CDR3 loop reads CASSFQRPGGFYGYTF. In DNA, the CDR3 is TGTGCCAGCAGCTTTCAAAGACCCGGGGGTTTCTATGGCTACACCTTC.

V gene TRBV30 combines with J gene TRBJ1-2; the match to TRBD1 covers 9 bases. Germline CDR1 and CDR2: GTSNPN and SVGIG (reference sequence). V lost 5 bases, J lost 2 bases, and 6 bases stayed unmatched. CDR3 length equals 14 residues. The CDR3 coding sequence is TGTGCCTGGGGGGGACAGGGTGACAACTATGGCTACACCTTC. Its translation is CAWGGQGDNYGYTF.

The chain combines TRBV7-9 with TRBJ1-1, with D maybe TRBD1 (5 bases). Germline CDR1 and CDR2: SEHNR and FQNEAQ (reference sequence). Trimming took off 0 bases at V and 5 bases at J, with 13 bases between the two ends. This CDR3 has 15 amino acids. The DNA of the CDR3 is TGTGCCAGCAGCTTAGCGGGGGGGAAGGGAACTGAAGCTTTCTTT. Protein product: CASSLAGGKGTEAFF.

The V gene is TRBV6-2 or TRBV6-3, the J gene TRBJ2-5; TRBD2 matches at 10 bases. Losses at the gene ends were 6 bases for V and 4 bases for J; bases not matched to a gene: 8. Germline V gene lookup returns CDR1 MNHEY and CDR2 SVGEGT. The CDR3 extends over 15 amino acids. CDR3 DNA: TGTGCCAGCAGCAGCGGGGGGGTCTGGGGAGAGACCCAGTACTTC. This gives the protein CASSSGGVWGETQYF.

This chain joins TRBV19 and TRBJ1-1; maybe TRBD1 (5 bases). Trimming pared 1 base from V and 0 bases from J, leaving 6 bases between. The length of the CDR3 is 14 residues. From germline, CDR1 is LNHDA and CDR2 SQIVND (reference sequence). The CDR3, as DNA: TGTGCCAGTAGTATAGGGACACTGAACACTGAAGCTTTCTTT. Protein: CASSIGTLNTEAFF.

As DNA, the CDR3 is TGTGCCAGCAGTGATGGGGCGGGACAGGGGAGGGACGAGCAGTACTTC. Translation: CASSDGAGQGRDEQYF. V is TRBV6-1 and J is TRBJ2-7; TRBD1 matches at 10 bases. The ends lost 3 bases at V and 5 bases at J; junction bases unmatched: 10. Germline V lookup: CDR1 MNHNS, CDR2 SASEGT. The CDR3 is 16 amino acids.

This chain joins TRBV19 and TRBJ1-2, with 8 bases identical to TRBD1. The CDR3 extends over 16 amino acids. Germline V CDR1 and CDR2: LNHDA, SQIVND (reference sequence). The V gene end was trimmed by 3 bases and the J gene end by 7 bases; junction bases not matched to a gene: 13. The CDR3 sequence is CASSIGSGGAVFGYTF. In nucleotides, the CDR3 is TGTGCCAGTAGTATCGGTTCAGGGGGCGCGGTCTTTGGCTACACCTTC. The complete variable domain, with remaining parts taken from reference TRBV19 and TRBJ1-2, reads DGGITQSPKYLFRKEGQNVTLSCEQNLNHDAMYWYRQDPGQGLRLIYYSQIVNDFQKGDIAEGYSVSREKKESFPLTVTSAQKNPTAFYLCASSIGSGGAVFGYTFGSGTRLTVV.

J is TRBJ2-2 and V is TRBV7-9; D is undetermined. V gave up 4 bases and J gave up 1 base, with 4 bases separating them. The germline CDR1 and CDR2 sequences are SEHNR and FQNEAQ (reference sequence). There are 13 residues in the CDR3. CDR3 amino acids: CASSSGNTGELFF. In DNA form, the CDR3 reads TGTGCCAGCAGCTCAGGGAACACCGGGGAGCTGTTTTTT.

The chain uses TRBV5-1 and TRBJ2-3; tentative D call: TRBD1 (7 bases). Trimming cost V 0 bases and J 1 base, with 9 bases left between them. The CDR3 totals 15 residues. Germline lookup yields CDR1 SGHRS and CDR2 YFSETQ. The CDR3 DNA is TGCGCCAGCAGCTTGGGCGGGACAGGCACAGATACGCAGTATTTT. Translation gives CASSLGGTGTDTQYF.

The chain joins TRBV7-2 to TRBJ2-5, with 7 bases that match TRBD2. Germline V CDR1 and CDR2: SGHTA, FQGNSA. The junction had 2 bases not matched to a gene; V was cut back by 3 bases and J by 4 bases. This CDR3 is built from 13 residues. The CDR3 reads CASSLSGAETQYF. CDR3 in DNA: TGTGCCAGCAGCTTGAGCGGGGCAGAGACCCAGTACTTC. Full variable domain (missing parts from reference TRBV7-2 and TRBJ2-5): GAGVSQSPSNKVTEKGKDVELRCDPISGHTALYWYRQSLGQGLEFLIYFQGNSAPDKSGLPSDRFSAERTGGSVSTLTIQRTQQEDSAVYLCASSLSGAETQYFGPGTRLLVL.

The chain combines TRBV9 with TRBJ1-6; 8 bases align to TRBD1. Per the germline V gene, CDR1 is SGDLS and CDR2 is YYNGEE. The J segment lost 8 bases and the V segment lost 6 bases, leaving 7 bases of the junction unmatched. The CDR3 has 14 residues. The CDR3 nucleotides read TGTGCCAGCAAGACTGGGACAGGCCATTCACCCCTCCACTTT. Its protein is CASKTGTGHSPLHF.

In its sample, this clone was seen a few times. The chain has TRBV5-1 and TRBJ2-6; possibly TRBD1 for D (6 bases). V was clipped by 1 base and J by 3 bases, with 14 bases between them. The CDR3 is made up of 17 amino acids. Germline assignment: CDR1 SGHRS and CDR2 YFSETQ. The CDR3 DNA sequence: TGCGCCAGCAGCTTGTCGGCACAGGGTGGTGGGGCCAACGTCCTGACTTTC. It codes for CASSLSAQGGGANVLTF.

The V and J genes are TRBV5-1 and TRBJ2-3; the match to TRBD1 covers 10 bases. The CDR3 spans 14 residues. Germline CDR1 is SGHRS and CDR2 is YFSETQ. The junction had 2 bases not matched to a gene; V was cut back by 3 bases and J by 4 bases. Written as DNA, the CDR3 is TGCGCCAGCAGCTCGGGACAGGGGCCAGATACGCAGTATTTT. Translating it yields CASSSGQGPDTQYF.

This sequence joins TRBV6-1 and TRBJ1-1, with D uncertain. This CDR3 comprises 13 residues. CDR1 is MNHNS, CDR2 SASEGT, per germline. The V end was cut by 2 bases, the J end by 8 bases, with 12 bases between. The CDR3 nucleotides are TGTGCCAGCAGTGAAAGGGAGGAGAGGGAAGCTTTCTTT. Encoded protein: CASSEREEREAFF.

As DNA, the CDR3 is TGTGCCAGCAGCGTAGGGGGCACTGGAAACACCATATATTTT. It is translated as CASSVGGTGNTIYF. The chain has TRBV9 and TRBJ1-3; TRBD1 is a possible D gene (5 bases). The CDR3 is 14 amino acids. Looked up from germline, CDR1 is SGDLS and CDR2 is YYNGEE. V shed 0 bases and J shed 2 bases, with 6 bases lying between them.

The chain is built from TRBV5-1 and TRBJ2-3; 9 bases align to TRBD1. This CDR3 region has 14 residues. Germline V gene lookup returns CDR1 SGHRS and CDR2 YFSETQ. The V gene end was trimmed by 3 bases and the J gene end by 6 bases; junction bases not matched to a gene: 5. The CDR3 reads CASSSSGTGDTQYF. In DNA, the CDR3 is TGCGCCAGCAGCTCCTCCGGGACAGGGGATACGCAGTATTTT.

The chain uses TRBV5-1 and TRBJ2-3; 9 nucleotides line up with TRBD2. Germline V lookup: CDR1 SGHRS, CDR2 YFSETQ. This CDR3 contains 14 residues. The trim removed 5 bases at V and 2 bases at J, leaving 3 bases unmatched. DNA of the CDR3: TGCGCCAGCAGAGGGACTAGCCCCACAGATACGCAGTATTTT. This sequence encodes CASRGTSPTDTQYF.

The rearrangement uses TRBV10-2 and TRBJ1-2; the D gene is possibly TRBD1 (5 bases). The germline CDR1 and CDR2 sequences are WSHSY and SAAADI. The germline V and J ends were trimmed by 3 bases and 0 bases, with 8 bases remaining between them. There are 14 residues in the CDR3. The CDR3 bases are TGCGCCAGCAGTGATGGGGCCTCTAACTATGGCTACACCTTC. This sequence encodes CASSDGASNYGYTF.

The V and J genes are TRBV5-4 and TRBJ2-7; weak D call: TRBD2 (6 bases). This CDR3 comprises 16 residues. Per the germline V gene, CDR1 is SGHNT and CDR2 is YYREEE (reference sequence). V shed 4 bases and J shed 3 bases, with 20 bases lying between them. The CDR3 DNA sequence: TGTGCCAGCAGCGCGGGGTCGGCCGCAAATCTCTACGAGCAGTACTTC. This encodes CASSAGSAANLYEQYF.

This rearrangement joins TRBV30 to TRBJ2-2, with 7 bases lining up with TRBD1. Losses at the gene ends were 4 bases for V and 7 bases for J; bases not matched to a gene: 3. Germline-derived CDR1 and CDR2 are GTSNPN and SVGIG (reference sequence). This CDR3 comprises 12 residues. This CDR3 reads CAWKTGSGELFF. CDR3 sequence (DNA): TGTGCCTGGAAGACAGGGAGCGGGGAGCTGTTTTTT.

The chain carries TRBV7-3 and TRBJ2-3, with D possibly matching TRBD2 (5 bases). CDR3 length: 13 amino acids. Per the germline V gene, CDR1 is SGHTA and CDR2 is FQGTGA. Trimming shortened V by 0 bases and J by 6 bases, and 7 bases separated the two germline ends. CDR3 bases: TGTGCCAGCAGCTTAACGACTACCGATACGCAGTATTTT. Its protein is CASSLTTTDTQYF.

The chain combines TRBV6-5 with TRBJ1-1; 7 nucleotides agree with TRBD1. The CDR3 is 13 residues long. The V segment lost 2 bases and the J segment 7 bases; nucleotides outside the gene matches: 4. The germline V gene encodes CDR1 MNHEY and CDR2 SVGAGI. The CDR3 loop is CASSYGDSLEAFF. The CDR3 coding sequence is TGTGCCAGCAGTTACGGGGACAGCCTTGAAGCTTTCTTT.

V is TRBV19 and J is TRBJ1-2, with TRBD1 identical over 7 bases. Per the germline V gene, CDR1 is LNHDA and CDR2 is SQIVND (reference sequence). The CDR3 contains 15 residues. The junction had 12 bases not matched to a gene; V was cut back by 4 bases and J by 7 bases. CDR3 sequence reads: CASSKRQGQMRGYTF. The CDR3 DNA reads as TGTGCCAGTAGTAAAAGACAGGGCCAAATGCGTGGCTACACCTTC.

The CDR3 here is CASSSFNGYTF. The CDR3 region has the DNA TGTGCCAGCAGCTCTTTTAATGGCTACACCTTC. The chain has TRBV11-2 and TRBJ1-2; the D is unclear. The CDR3 consists of 11 residues. Per germline, CDR1 SGHAT and CDR2 FQNNGV. Trimming cost V 4 bases and J 6 bases, with 6 bases left between them.